Each of the 19 T cell receptor beta chains below was sequenced from the same sample in a study of T cell responses to AZD1222 COVID-19 vaccine. The table came from immunoSEQ multiplex PCR; TCRdb's copy has only in-frame clones and leaves some out. The data contain roughly 130,000 clones, around 94% of them singletons. This specimen consisted of peripheral blood, obtained on day 0 of AZD1222 vaccination. All receptors come from an adult in good health.

Here the CDR3 DNA reads TGTGCCAGCAGCTTAGCGCAACTAATCCAAGAGACCCAGTACTTC. Translation gives CASSLAQLIQETQYF. The V call is TRBV7-9, the J call TRBJ2-5; D ambiguous. The CDR3 spans 15 residues. Per germline, CDR1 SEHNR and CDR2 FQNEAQ (reference sequence). Trimming shortened V by 0 bases and J by 1 base, and 9 bases separated the two germline ends.

The chain couples TRBV6-5 to TRBJ1-3; a weak D match, TRBD1 (6 bases). V was shortened by 7 bases and J by 1 base, with 11 bases between the two germline ends. The CDR3 covers 14 residues. Germline CDR1 and CDR2: MNHEY and SVGAGI. The CDR3 sequence: CASNSGVSGNTIYF. The CDR3 region has the DNA TGTGCCAGCAACTCAGGGGTTTCTGGAAACACCATATATTTT.

The chain links TRBV20-1 to TRBJ1-1; D might be TRBD1 (6 bases). Germline V lookup: CDR1 DFQATT, CDR2 SNEGSKA (reference sequence). This CDR3 contains 14 residues. V lost 3 bases and J 1 base, leaving 12 bases between the germline ends. This CDR3 reads CSASRDMTNTEAFF. In nucleotides, the CDR3 is TGCAGTGCTAGTAGGGACATGACGAACACTGAAGCTTTCTTT.

The J gene is TRBJ2-7, the V gene TRBV7-8, with 13 bases that match TRBD2. The germline gives CDR1 SGHVS, CDR2 FQNEAQ. Trimming cost V 1 base and J 4 bases; bases outside gene matches: 1. This CDR3 spans 15 amino acids. The DNA for the CDR3 is TGTGCCAGCAGCTTAGGGACTAGCGGGAGTTACGAGCAGTACGTC. Encoded protein: CASSLGTSGSYEQYV.

This chain connects TRBV19 to TRBJ1-4; D call uncertain. Trimming pared 4 bases from V and 0 bases from J, leaving 9 bases between. Germline V gene sequence: CDR1 LNHDA, CDR2 SQIVND (reference sequence). The CDR3 has 15 residues. CDR3 in amino acids: CASSKGSATNEKLFF. The DNA for the CDR3 is TGTGCCAGTAGTAAGGGATCCGCAACTAATGAAAAACTGTTTTTT. Drawing the rest from reference TRBV19 and TRBJ1-4, the complete variable domain is DGGITQSPKYLFRKEGQNVTLSCEQNLNHDAMYWYRQDPGQGLRLIYYSQIVNDFQKGDIAEGYSVSREKKESFPLTVTSAQKNPTAFYLCASSKGSATNEKLFFGSGTQLSVL.

The sample holds one count of this clone. The chain combines TRBV2 with TRBJ2-1; 10 bases align to TRBD2. The CDR3 spans 15 residues. In germline, CDR1 is SNHLY, CDR2 FYNNEI. V lost 1 base, J lost 12 bases, and 9 bases stayed unmatched. The CDR3 loop is CASSEGSGGPRAQFF. As DNA, the CDR3 is TGTGCCAGCAGTGAAGGTAGCGGGGGGCCCCGTGCGCAGTTCTTC.

V and J are TRBV18 and TRBJ1-1; D may be TRBD1 (6 bases). Germline CDR1 is KGHSH and CDR2 is LQKENI. Trimming cost V 4 bases and J 0 bases, with 9 bases left between them. This CDR3 spans 14 amino acids. The CDR3 DNA is TGTGCCAGCTCACTTGGACAGTTGAACACTGAAGCTTTCTTT. Protein product: CASSLGQLNTEAFF.

The CDR3 region has the DNA TGTGCCAGCAGTTTATGGAGTAGGTGGGAATTGAGGGAGTCCGGGGAGCTGTTTTTT. It translates to CASSLWSRWELRESGELFF. V gene TRBV27 combines with J gene TRBJ2-2, with TRBD2 as a possible D gene (5 bases). V was shortened by 1 base and J by 6 bases, with 24 bases between the two germline ends. Germline V gives CDR1 MNHEY, CDR2 SMNVEV (reference sequence). The CDR3 sequence is 19 residues long.

V gene TRBV25-1 combines with J gene TRBJ1-6; D gene ambiguous. The CDR3 sequence is 14 residues long. V was clipped by 2 bases and J by 3 bases, with 5 bases between them. The germline V gene encodes CDR1 MGHDK and CDR2 SYGVNS. The CDR3 DNA reads as TGTGCCAGCAGTGAAGAAAGCTATAATTCACCCCTCCACTTT. Translation gives CASSEESYNSPLHF.

The chain links TRBV4-1 to TRBJ2-3; possible D gene TRBD2, 7 bases. Deletions cut 4 bases from V and 2 bases from J, with 19 bases between. Germline CDR1 reads MGHRA; CDR2 reads YSYEKL. The CDR3 loop spans 17 amino acids. CDR3 in DNA: TGCGCCAGCAGCCGGATGGGCGGGGGCGGGAACACAGATACGCAGTATTTT. Residues: CASSRMGGGGNTDTQYF.

The J gene is TRBJ2-3, the V gene TRBV30, with 9 bases aligning to TRBD2. V was pared by 2 bases and J by 0 bases, with 6 bases of the junction left unmatched. CDR1 and CDR2 (germline): GTSNPN, SVGIG (reference sequence). CDR3 length equals 16 residues. The CDR3 sequence is CAWSLGLAGSTDTQYF. CDR3 in DNA: TGTGCCTGGAGTTTAGGGCTAGCGGGGAGCACAGATACGCAGTATTTT. Using reference TRBV30 and TRBJ2-3 for the parts outside the CDR3, the full variable domain is SQTIHQWPATLVQPVGSPLSLECTVEGTSNPNLYWYRQAAGRGLQLLFYSVGIGQISSEVPQNLSASRPQDRQFILSSKKLLLSDSGFYLCAWSLGLAGSTDTQYFGPGTRLTVL.

The rearrangement links TRBV7-2 to TRBJ1-4, with D maybe TRBD1 (6 bases). The length of the CDR3 is 12 residues. Germline-derived CDR1 and CDR2 are SGHTA and FQGNSA. Trimming took 1 base from V and 10 from J, leaving 7 bases between them. The CDR3 DNA reads TGTGCCAGCAGCTTAGGAGGGGGAAAACTGTTTTTT. Translation: CASSLGGGKLFF.

This sequence joins TRBV18 and TRBJ2-2; TRBD2 agrees at 9 bases. There are 16 residues in the CDR3. The germline V gene has CDR1 KGHSH and CDR2 LQKENI. V lost 2 bases and J lost 5; bases outside the gene matches: 6. CDR3 sequence reads: CASSPTSGRGTGELFF. In nucleotides, the CDR3 is TGTGCCAGCTCACCAACTAGCGGGCGAGGAACCGGGGAGCTGTTTTTT.

This chain links TRBV7-6 with TRBJ2-2, with 9 bases aligning to TRBD2. Germline V gene sequence: CDR1 SGHVS, CDR2 FNYEAQ. V trimming: 6 bases; J trimming: 7 bases; junction bases outside the gene matches: 12. The CDR3 spans 16 residues. CDR3 protein: CASRGSSGARGGELFF. As DNA, the CDR3 is TGTGCCAGCAGGGGGTCTAGCGGGGCCCGGGGCGGGGAGCTGTTTTTT.

This clone was counted a single time. V gene TRBV6-5 combines with J gene TRBJ2-7; the D gene is possibly TRBD1 (6 bases). The germline V gene encodes CDR1 MNHEY and CDR2 SVGAGI. The germline V and J ends were trimmed by 7 bases and 0 bases, with 7 bases remaining between them. The CDR3 is made up of 12 amino acids. The CDR3 coding sequence is TGTGCCAGCAAGGACAGCTCCTACGAGCAGTACTTC. It encodes CASKDSSYEQYF.

CDR3 sequence (DNA): TGCGCCAGCAGCCTCCGGGACATCTCCTACGAGCAGTACTTC. It translates to CASSLRDISYEQYF. This chain joins TRBV4-1 and TRBJ2-7, with D possibly matching TRBD1 (6 bases). The CDR3 loop spans 14 amino acids. The germline V gene has CDR1 MGHRA and CDR2 YSYEKL. The V and J ends lost 4 bases and 0 bases respectively, with 10 bases between them.

The rearrangement joins TRBV9 to TRBJ2-3; 9 bases map to TRBD2. The CDR3 extends over 15 amino acids. The germline V gene encodes CDR1 SGDLS and CDR2 YYNGEE. The V gene end was trimmed by 7 bases and the J gene end by 1 base; junction bases not matched to a gene: 7. The CDR3 DNA sequence: TGTGCCAGCGGGAGGTCTAGCGGGGGCACAGATACGCAGTATTTT. Encoded protein: CASGRSSGGTDTQYF.

V gene TRBV10-3 combines with J gene TRBJ2-3; 11 bases line up with TRBD2. Trimming removed 6 bases from V and 4 bases from J; junction bases left unmatched: 9. Looked up from germline, CDR1 is ENHRY and CDR2 is SYGVKD. This CDR3 comprises 16 residues. The CDR3 reads CAIRAQLAGASDTQYF. DNA for the CDR3: TGTGCCATCAGGGCACAACTAGCGGGAGCGTCAGATACGCAGTATTTT.

The chain carries TRBV9 and TRBJ1-1; D call uncertain. The CDR3 is 13 residues long. Germline CDR1 is SGDLS and CDR2 is YYNGEE. V was clipped by 0 bases and J by 11 bases, with 14 bases between them. The CDR3 DNA sequence: TGTGCCAGCAGCGTAGATGGGGTATCGGCGGCTTTCTTT. This translates into CASSVDGVSAAFF.